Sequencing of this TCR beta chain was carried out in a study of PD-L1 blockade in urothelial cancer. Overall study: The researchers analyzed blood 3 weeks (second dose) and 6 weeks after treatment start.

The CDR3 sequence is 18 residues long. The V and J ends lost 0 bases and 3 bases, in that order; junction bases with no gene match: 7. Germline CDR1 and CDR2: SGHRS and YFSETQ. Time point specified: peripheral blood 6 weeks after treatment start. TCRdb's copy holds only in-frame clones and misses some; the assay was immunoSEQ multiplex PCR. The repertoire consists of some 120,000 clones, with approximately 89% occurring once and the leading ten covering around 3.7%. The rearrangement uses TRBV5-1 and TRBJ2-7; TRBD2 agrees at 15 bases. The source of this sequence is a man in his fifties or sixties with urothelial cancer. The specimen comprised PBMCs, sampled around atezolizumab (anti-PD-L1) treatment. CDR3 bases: TGCGCCAGCAGCTTGGGGGGGACTAGCGGGGGGCCGAACTACGAGCAGTACTTC. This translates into CASSLGGTSGGPNYEQYF. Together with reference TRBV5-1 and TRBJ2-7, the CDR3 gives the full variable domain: KAGVTQTPRYLIKTRGQQVTLSCSPISGHRSVSWYQQTPGQGLQFLFEYFSETQRNKGNFPGRFSGRQFSNSRSEMNVSTLELGDSALYLCASSLGGTSGGPNYEQYFGPGTRLTVT.